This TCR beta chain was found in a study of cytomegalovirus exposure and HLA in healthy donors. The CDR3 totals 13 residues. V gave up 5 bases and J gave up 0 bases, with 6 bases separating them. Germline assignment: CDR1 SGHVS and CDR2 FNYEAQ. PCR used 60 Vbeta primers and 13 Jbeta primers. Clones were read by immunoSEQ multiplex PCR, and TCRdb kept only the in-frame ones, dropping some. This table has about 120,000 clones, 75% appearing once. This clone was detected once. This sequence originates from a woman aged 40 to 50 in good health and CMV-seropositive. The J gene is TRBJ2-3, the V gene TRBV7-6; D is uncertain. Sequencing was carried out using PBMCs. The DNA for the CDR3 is TGTGCCAGCAGCGTAATAAGCACAGATACGCAGTATTTT. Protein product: CASSVISTDTQYF. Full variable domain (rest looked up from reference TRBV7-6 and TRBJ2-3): GAGVSQSPRYKVTKRGQDVALRCDPISGHVSLYWYRQALGQGPEFLTYFNYEAQQDKSGLPNDRFSAERPEGSISTLTIQRTEQRDSAMYRCASSVISTDTQYFGPGTRLTVL.